Described below is a single T cell receptor (beta chain) sequence and its context. V lost 7 bases and J lost 3, with 17 bases in between. The CDR3 is made up of 14 amino acids. Germline lookup yields CDR1 SQVTM and CDR2 ANQGSEA. The data were obtained in a study of blood T cell repertoires in COVID-19. Across the study: Spain, Italy and the United States supplied samples that represented acute and convalescent COVID-19. From T cells, B-cell-depleted T cells, or PBMCs came the material, which was cDNA or gDNA.

Original data processing: Nucleated cell counts were estimated from reference gene primer amplification. The method was immunoSEQ multiplex PCR; TCRdb's version includes in-frame clones alone and lacks a portion of them. D and trimming were read from the DNA, whereas the V and J calls and clone size are those reported in that table. The sample holds hundreds of thousands of clones, roughly 88% seen once. V and J are TRBV29-1 and TRBJ2-3, with D maybe TRBD2 (8 bases). The TCR was taken from a young woman with active or convalescent COVID-19. Sequenced input: peripheral blood. CDR3 DNA: TGCAGCGCGACCTTAGCGGGACAGACAGATACGCAGTATTTT. Encoded protein: CSATLAGQTDTQYF.